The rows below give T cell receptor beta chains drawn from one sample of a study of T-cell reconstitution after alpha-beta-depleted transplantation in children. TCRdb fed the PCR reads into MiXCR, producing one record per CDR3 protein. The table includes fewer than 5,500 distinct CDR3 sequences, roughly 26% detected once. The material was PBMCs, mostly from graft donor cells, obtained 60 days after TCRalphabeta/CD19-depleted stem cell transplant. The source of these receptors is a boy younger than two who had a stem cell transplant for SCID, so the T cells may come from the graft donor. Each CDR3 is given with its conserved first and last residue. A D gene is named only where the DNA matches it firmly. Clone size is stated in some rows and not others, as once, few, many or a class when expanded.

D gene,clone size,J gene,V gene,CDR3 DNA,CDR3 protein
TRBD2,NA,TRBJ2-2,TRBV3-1,TGTGCCTCCTCCAAGCAGGGACTAGCGGGGGGAAACACCGGGGAGCTGTTTTTT,CASSKQGLAGGNTGELFF
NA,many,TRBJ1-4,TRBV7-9,TGTGCCAGCAGCTTATTGGCGGAAATTAATGAAAAACTGTTTTTT,CASSLLAEINEKLFF
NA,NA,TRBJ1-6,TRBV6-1,TGTGCCAGCAGAAGAGGGGTTTCTTCACCCCTCCACTTT,CASRRGVSSPLHF
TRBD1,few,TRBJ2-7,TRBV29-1,TGCAGCGTTGAAGGGGGACAGTACTACGAGCAGTACTTC,CSVEGGQYYEQYF
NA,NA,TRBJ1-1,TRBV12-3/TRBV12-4,TGTGCCAGCAGTTACGGACTGAATGAAGCTTTCTTT,CASSYGLNEAFF
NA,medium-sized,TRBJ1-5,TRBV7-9,TGTGCCAGCAGCTTCGGAAGGGTTGGTCAGCCCCAGCATTTT,CASSFGRVGQPQHF
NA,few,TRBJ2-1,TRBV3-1,TGTGCCTCCTGCCAAGAGGGTCGGGGAACATACTCCTACAATGAGCAGTTCTTC,CASCQEGRGTYSYNEQFF
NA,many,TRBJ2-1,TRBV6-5,TGTGCCAGCCTCAGGCGGGGTTCCAATGAGCAGTTCTTC,CASLRRGSNEQFF
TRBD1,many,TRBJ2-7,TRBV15,TGTGCCACCAGCAGGGGGGGACAGGCAGCCTCCTACGAGCAGTACTTC,CATSRGGQAASYEQYF
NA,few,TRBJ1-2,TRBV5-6,TGTGCCAGCAGCAAGACAGTGAGCGATGGCTACACCTTC,CASSKTVSDGYTF
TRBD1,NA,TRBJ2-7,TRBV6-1,TGTGCCAGCAGCAACCGGCAGGGGGCGCGGGAGCAGTACTTC,CASSNRQGAREQYF
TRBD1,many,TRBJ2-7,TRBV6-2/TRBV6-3,TGTGCCAGCAGTTACCAACAGGGGGCCTCCTACGAGCAGTACTTC,CASSYQQGASYEQYF
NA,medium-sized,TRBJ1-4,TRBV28,TGTGCCAGCAGCACCCCGCAGGTTAATGAAAAACTGTTTTTT,CASSTPQVNEKLFF
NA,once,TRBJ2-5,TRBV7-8,TGTGCCAGCAGCTTATTGTTTTGGGCCGGGAAGCAAGAGACCCAGTACTTC,CASSLLFWAGKQETQYF
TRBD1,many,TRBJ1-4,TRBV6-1,TGTGCCAGCAGTGAAAATAGGGGGCGGTCTGAAAAACTGTTTTTT,CASSENRGRSEKLFF
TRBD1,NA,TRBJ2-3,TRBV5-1,TGCGCCAGCAGCTTTACAGGGGGCGCAGATACGCAGTATTTT,CASSFTGGADTQYF
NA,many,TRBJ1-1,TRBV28,TGTGCCAGCAGTTTAGGGTTGAGGCGCACTGAAGCTTTCTTT,CASSLGLRRTEAFF
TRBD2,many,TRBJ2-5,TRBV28,TGTGCCAGCAGAGGACTAGCGGGGATAGAGACCCAGTACTTC,CASRGLAGIETQYF
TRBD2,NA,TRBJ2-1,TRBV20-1,TGCAGTGCTAGATCTAGCGGGAATGCCTACAATGAGCAGTTCTTC,CSARSSGNAYNEQFF
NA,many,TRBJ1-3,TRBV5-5,TGTGCCAGCAGCTCCCTAAGGGGCTCTGGAAACACCATATATTTT,CASSSLRGSGNTIYF
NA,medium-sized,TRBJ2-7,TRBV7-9,TGTGCCAGCAGCTTATATGAGACATCCTACGAGCAGTACTTC,CASSLYETSYEQYF
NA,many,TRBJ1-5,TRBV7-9,TGTGCCAGCACCGGGCCGGGAGGCGGTCAGCCCCAGCATTTT,CASTGPGGGQPQHF
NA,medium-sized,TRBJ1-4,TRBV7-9,TGTGCCAGCAGCTCGGCGAGCAGGGTGAATGAAAAACTGTTTTTT,CASSSASRVNEKLFF
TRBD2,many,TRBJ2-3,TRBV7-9,TGTGCCAGCAGCCCAACTCCGGGGGGACGGCAAGATACGCAGTATTTT,CASSPTPGGRQDTQYF
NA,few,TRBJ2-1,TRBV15,TGTGCCACCAGCAGAGAGGCGACCGCTTTATACAATGAGCAGTTCTTC,CATSREATALYNEQFF
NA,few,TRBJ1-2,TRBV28,TGTGCCATGGGCCCCGGACTCCTCTGTGGCTACACCTTC,CAMGPGLLCGYTF
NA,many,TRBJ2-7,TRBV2,TGTGCCAGCACGAGGTCCTACGAGCAGTACTTC,CASTRSYEQYF
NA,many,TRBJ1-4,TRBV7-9,TGTGCCAGCAGCTCTCAGCGTGGGAATGAAAAACTGTTTTTT,CASSSQRGNEKLFF
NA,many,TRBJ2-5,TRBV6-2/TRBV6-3,TGTGCCAGCAGATCCGGGGGCGGAGAGACCCAGTACTTC,CASRSGGGETQYF
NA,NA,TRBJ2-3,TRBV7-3,TGTGCCAGCAGCTTAGTGGGGCGCACAGATACGCAGTATTTT,CASSLVGRTDTQYF
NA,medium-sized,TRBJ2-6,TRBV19,TGTGCCAGTAGTACGATAAACTCTGGGGCCAACGTCCTGACTTTC,CASSTINSGANVLTF
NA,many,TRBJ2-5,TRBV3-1,TGTGCCAGCAGCCAAGATATTGGCTACGGAGAGACCCAGTACTTC,CASSQDIGYGETQYF
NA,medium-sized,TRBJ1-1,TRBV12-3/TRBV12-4,TGTGCCAGCAGTTTATGGGAGGGGACTGAAGCTTTCTTT,CASSLWEGTEAFF
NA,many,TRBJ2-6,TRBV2,TGTGCCAGCAGTGAGGGGACAGCGGGGGCTGGGGCCAACGTCCTGACTTTC,CASSEGTAGAGANVLTF
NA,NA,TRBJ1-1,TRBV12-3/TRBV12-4,TGTGCCAGCAGTACCGGGGGAAACACTGAAGCTTTCTTT,CASSTGGNTEAFF
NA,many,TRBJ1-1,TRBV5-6,TGTGCCAGCAGCCCGTCTTCGGGCACTGAAGCTTTCTTT,CASSPSSGTEAFF
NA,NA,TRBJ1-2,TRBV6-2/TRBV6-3,TGTGCCAGCAGTGCTAGTCGGTACTATGGCTACACCTTC,CASSASRYYGYTF